The source of this TCR beta chain is a study of blood T cell repertoires in COVID-19. Overall study context: Italy, Spain and the United States were the sources of the convalescent and acute COVID-19 samples. PBMCs, B-cell-depleted T cells, or T cells provided the cDNA or gDNA that made up the material.

Germline CDR1 is SGDLS and CDR2 is YYNGEE. The CDR3 length is 15 residues. The junction had 6 bases not matched to a gene; V was cut back by 0 bases and J by 8 bases. Original handling: Nucleated cell counts were estimated from reference gene primer amplification. Using immunoSEQ multiplex PCR, the repertoire was profiled, and TCRdb retains in-frame clones only, with some absent. That table gives V, J and clone size, and the DNA gave D and trimming. Of about 140,000 clones in the sample, approximately 83% were seen once. Sequencing was done on a sample of peripheral blood. This rearrangement joins TRBV9 to TRBJ2-1, with TRBD2 matching 9 bases. The TCR originated in a woman in her sixties or seventies with acute or convalescent COVID-19. This CDR3 is CASSVGLAGLDEQFF. The CDR3 DNA is TGTGCCAGCAGCGTAGGTCTAGCGGGACTTGATGAGCAGTTCTTC.